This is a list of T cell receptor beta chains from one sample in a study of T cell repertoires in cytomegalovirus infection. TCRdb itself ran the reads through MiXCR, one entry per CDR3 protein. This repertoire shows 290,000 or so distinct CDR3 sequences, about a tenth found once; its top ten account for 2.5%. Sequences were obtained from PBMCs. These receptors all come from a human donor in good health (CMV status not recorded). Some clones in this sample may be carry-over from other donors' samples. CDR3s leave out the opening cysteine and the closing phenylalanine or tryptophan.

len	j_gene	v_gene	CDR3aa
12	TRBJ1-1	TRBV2	ASRGDRGGTEAF
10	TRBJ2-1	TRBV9	ASSPFQDEQF
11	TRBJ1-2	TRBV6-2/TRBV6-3	ASSLNEIYGYT
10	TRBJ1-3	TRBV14	ASSLGELAIY
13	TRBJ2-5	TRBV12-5	ASANRGVAGETQY
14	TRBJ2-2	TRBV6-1	ASRIFRHGGRLELF
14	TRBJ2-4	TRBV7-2	ASSLVAGGVGNIQY
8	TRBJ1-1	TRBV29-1	SVEVTEAF
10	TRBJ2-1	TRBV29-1	TLEGEYNEQF
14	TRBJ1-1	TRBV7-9	ASSPWGDNWNTEAF
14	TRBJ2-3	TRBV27	ASSSPRTSGTDTQY
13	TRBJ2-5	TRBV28	ASIPSRGRGETQY
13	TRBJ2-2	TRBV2	ASSQADSNTGELF
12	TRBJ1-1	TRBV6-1	ASSHQGVNTEAF
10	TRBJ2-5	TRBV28	ASGTGLETQY
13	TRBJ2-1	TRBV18	ASSPPGGNPHEQF
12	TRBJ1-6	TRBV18	ASSPRRETAPLH
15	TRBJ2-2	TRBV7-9	ASSFDGLAGASGELF
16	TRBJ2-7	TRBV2	ASSGMHEPGRKLYEQY
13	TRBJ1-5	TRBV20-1	SAVRRARSNQPQH
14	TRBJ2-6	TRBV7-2	ASSLEIFSGANVLT
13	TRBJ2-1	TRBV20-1	SARAGGSSYNEQF
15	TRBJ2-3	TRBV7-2	ASSATSGGRSTDTQY
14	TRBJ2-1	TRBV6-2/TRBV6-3	ASSYSARGDYNEQF
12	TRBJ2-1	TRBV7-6	ASSKPTEGNEQF
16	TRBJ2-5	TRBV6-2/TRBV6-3	ASRPPGLAGGPWETQY
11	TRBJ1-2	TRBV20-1	SARDEAGDGYT
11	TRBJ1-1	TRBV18	ASSPPMWTEAF
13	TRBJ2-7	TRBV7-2	ASSRTGEGTYEQY
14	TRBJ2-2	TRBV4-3	ASSHLLAENTGELF
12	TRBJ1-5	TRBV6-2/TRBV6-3	ASSWYGVGQPQH
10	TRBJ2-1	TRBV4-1	ASSVAFNEQF
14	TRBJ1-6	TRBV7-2	ASSYQQGMAGSPLH
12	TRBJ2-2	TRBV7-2	ASSLAITTGELF
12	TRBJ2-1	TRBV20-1	SAREAGVQREQF
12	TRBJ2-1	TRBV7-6	ASSLKTVNNEQF
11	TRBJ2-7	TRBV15	ATSRDTGYEQY
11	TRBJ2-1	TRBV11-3	ASTTGPYNEQF
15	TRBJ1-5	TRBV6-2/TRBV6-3	ASSPDQGAPSNQPQH
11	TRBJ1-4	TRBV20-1	SAKDRVNEKLF
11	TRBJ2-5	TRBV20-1	SASGQGQETQY
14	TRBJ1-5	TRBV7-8	ASSPAVTGVVQPQH